The 21 T cell receptor beta chains listed next were all sequenced from one sample in a study of brain metastases from non-small cell lung cancer. The table came from immunoSEQ multiplex PCR; TCRdb's copy has only in-frame clones and leaves some out. The sample lists about 4,200 clones; 75% to 90% were seen once. The material sequenced was primary lung tumor tissue. These receptors came from a donor aged 40 or over with non-small cell lung cancer.

The rearrangement joins TRBV30 to TRBJ2-1, with 10 bases fitting TRBD2. Per germline, CDR1 GTSNPN and CDR2 SVGIG (reference sequence). J gave up 8 bases and V 3 bases, and 13 bases lay outside the gene matches. This CDR3 region has 16 residues. The CDR3 loop reads CAWRETSGQLGDEQFF. CDR3 coding DNA: TGTGCCTGGAGGGAGACTAGCGGGCAACTAGGGGATGAGCAGTTCTTC. Full variable domain (rest looked up from reference TRBV30 and TRBJ2-1): SQTIHQWPATLVQPVGSPLSLECTVEGTSNPNLYWYRQAAGRGLQLLFYSVGIGQISSEVPQNLSASRPQDRQFILSSKKLLLSDSGFYLCAWRETSGQLGDEQFFGPGTRLTVL.

This sequence joins TRBV5-4 and TRBJ2-7; D perhaps matches TRBD2 (6 bases). Trimming cost V 0 bases and J 9 bases, with 22 bases left between them. The CDR3 consists of 16 residues. CDR1 is SGHNT, CDR2 YYREEE, per germline (reference sequence). CDR3 nucleotides: TGTGCCAGCAGCTTGGTTGGTCCTAGCGACGAGATCGGGCAGTACTTC. This sequence encodes CASSLVGPSDEIGQYF.

The chain links TRBV28 to TRBJ2-2; TRBD1 aligns across 7 bases. This CDR3 is 17 amino acids long. In germline, CDR1 is MDHEN, CDR2 SYDVKM. Trimming at V came to 2 bases and at J to 0 bases, leaving 6 bases not matched to a gene. The CDR3, as DNA: TGTGCCAGCAGTTTACTGGGACAGATTTCGAACACCGGGGAGCTGTTTTTT. Translation gives CASSLLGQISNTGELFF.

The rearrangement joins TRBV15 to TRBJ2-5; tentative D call: TRBD2 (6 bases). Germline CDR1 and CDR2: LNHNV and YYDKDF (reference sequence). V dropped 0 bases and J dropped 1 base, with 9 bases sitting between them. This CDR3 has 15 residues. CDR3 protein: CATSRDHGGQETQYF. The CDR3 region has the DNA TGTGCCACCAGCAGAGATCACGGGGGCCAAGAGACCCAGTACTTC. Using reference TRBV15 and TRBJ2-5 for the parts outside the CDR3, the full variable domain is DAMVIQNPRYQVTQFGKPVTLSCSQTLNHNVMYWYQQKSSQAPKLLFHYYDKDFNNEADTPDNFQSRRPNTSFCFLDIRSPGLGDTAMYLCATSRDHGGQETQYFGPGTRLLVL.

A single count supports this clone. The chain joins TRBV10-3 to TRBJ2-5; D is unclear. The J call could be wrong; TRBJ2-7 is a better fit for the DNA end. Germline V gene sequence: CDR1 ENHRY, CDR2 SYGVKD. The CDR3 covers 12 residues. The DNA for the CDR3 is TGTGCCATCAGTGACACCCTCTACGAGCAGTACTTC. It specifies CAISDTLYEQYF.

The chain recombines TRBV4-3 with TRBJ1-1; TRBD1 is a possible D gene (5 bases). Germline CDR1 and CDR2: LGHNA and YSLEER. Trimming stripped 0 bases from V and 4 bases from J, with 9 bases between. The CDR3 is 14 amino acids. CDR3 in DNA: TGCGCCAGCAGCCAAGAGGGGGGTGGCACTGAAGCTTTCTTT. It translates to CASSQEGGGTEAFF.

This sequence joins TRBV6-6 and TRBJ2-7, with 9 nucleotides matching TRBD1. Trimming removed 2 bases from V and 2 bases from J; junction bases left unmatched: 4. The CDR3 loop spans 15 amino acids. Germline V CDR1 and CDR2: MNHNY, SVGAGI (reference sequence). CDR3 sequence (DNA): TGTGCCAGCAGTTACCGGGGGGACAGGGCCTACGAGCAGTACTTC. This translates into CASSYRGDRAYEQYF.

Concerning this clone: One junction end does not reproduce the germline sequence, and a read error may be involved. This chain links TRBV7-8 with TRBJ1-1; D possibly corresponds to TRBD1 (5 bases). CDR1 is SGHVS, CDR2 FQNEAQ, per germline. CDR3 length equals 16 residues. The DNA of the CDR3 is TGTGCCAGCAGCGGACTTACGGGGGACCCAAACACTAAAGCTTTCTTT. This sequence encodes CASSGLTGDPNTKAFF. The whole variable domain, remainder taken from reference TRBV7-8 and TRBJ1-1, is GAGVSQSPRYKVAKRGQDVALRCDPISGHVSLFWYQQALGQGPEFLTYFQNEAQLDKSGLPSDRFFAERPEGSVSTLKIQRTQQEDSAVYLCASSGLTGDPNTKAFFGQGTRLTVV.

This clone was counted once. V gene TRBV7-8 combines with J gene TRBJ1-5, with TRBD1 identical over 9 bases. V shed 5 bases and J 7 bases; nucleotides not matched to a gene: 9. This CDR3 region has 15 residues. Germline CDR1 SGHVS, CDR2 FQNEAQ. For the CDR3, the DNA is TGTGCCAGCAGCCCCTTGGGACAGGGTGGCCAGCCCCAGCATTTT. The encoded protein is CASSPLGQGGQPQHF.

The chain links TRBV5-5 to TRBJ1-2; D is unresolved. The germline V gene encodes CDR1 SGHKS and CDR2 YYEKEE (reference sequence). V lost 0 bases, J lost 4 bases, and 13 bases lay in between. This CDR3 comprises 15 residues. This chain's CDR3 is CASSLGEAAGYGYTF. The CDR3 DNA is TGTGCCAGCAGCTTGGGGGAGGCCGCGGGCTATGGCTACACCTTC.

This clone is labeled large. The chain recombines TRBV25-1 with TRBJ1-2; the D is unclear. Germline values: CDR1 MGHDK, CDR2 SYGVNS. V was trimmed by 2 bases and J by 8 bases, leaving 12 bases between them. The CDR3 contains 13 residues. The CDR3 here is CASSEGWASGYTF. Written as DNA, the CDR3 is TGTGCCAGCAGTGAAGGTTGGGCCTCGGGCTACACCTTC.

The chain is built from TRBV9 and TRBJ1-3; no clear D. Trimming removed 6 bases at V and 4 bases at J, with 11 bases between. The CDR3 has 13 amino acids. Per germline, CDR1 SGDLS and CDR2 YYNGEE. As DNA, the CDR3 is TGTGCCAGCACCTCCGGAGGGGGAAACACCATATATTTT. This codes for CASTSGGGNTIYF.

The rearrangement joins TRBV7-9 to TRBJ2-1; TRBD2 matches 9 bases. Unmatched junction bases numbered 8, after V lost 7 bases and J lost 1 base. The CDR3 contains 16 residues. Germline CDR1 and CDR2: SEHNR and FQNEAQ (reference sequence). The CDR3 sequence is CASNPSSGDSYNEQFF. The CDR3 DNA sequence: TGTGCCAGCAACCCCTCTAGCGGGGATTCCTACAATGAGCAGTTCTTC. Supplemented by reference TRBV7-9 and TRBJ2-1, the full variable domain reads DTGVSQNPRHKITKRGQNVTFRCDPISEHNRLYWYRQTLGQGPEFLTYFQNEAQLEKSRLLSDRFSAERPKGSFSTLEIQRTEQGDSAMYLCASNPSSGDSYNEQFFGPGTRLTVL.

The V and J genes are TRBV18 and TRBJ2-7, with 8 bases lining up with TRBD2. The V gene's germline CDR1 is KGHSH and CDR2 LQKENI. The V and J ends lost 2 bases and 0 bases, in that order; junction bases with no gene match: 3. The CDR3 sequence is 15 residues long. CDR3 in DNA: TGTGCCAGCTCACCAAATCGGGGGGGCTCCTACGAGCAGTACTTC. Its protein product is CASSPNRGGSYEQYF. The full variable domain, completed using reference TRBV18 and TRBJ2-7, is NAGVMQNPRHLVRRRGQEARLRCSPMKGHSHVYWYRQLPEEGLKFMVYLQKENIIDESGMPKERFSAEFPKEGPSILRIQQVVRGDSAAYFCASSPNRGGSYEQYFGPGTRLTVT.

A note on this clone: Other DNA sequences in this specimen translate into the identical CDR3. The chain couples TRBV30 to TRBJ1-1, with unresolved D. Trimming took 3 bases from V and 0 from J, leaving 5 bases between them. Germline CDR1 reads GTSNPN; CDR2 reads SVGIG (reference sequence). There are 12 residues in the CDR3. As DNA, the CDR3 is TGTGCCTGGAGCCCGTTGAACACTGAAGCTTTCTTT. Protein: CAWSPLNTEAFF.

The CDR3 region is CASSRDSLHTEAFF. Written as DNA, the CDR3 is TGTGCCAGCAGTCGGGACAGCCTTCACACTGAAGCTTTCTTT. The rearrangement links TRBV6-6 to TRBJ1-1; 7 bases match TRBD1. After removal of 5 bases from V and 3 bases from J, the junction contained 6 bases not matched to a gene. The CDR3 length is 14 residues. CDR1 MNHNY and CDR2 SVGAGI come from the germline V gene (reference sequence).

The gene calls are TRBV28 and TRBJ1-5, with D possibly being TRBD1 (5 bases). Germline CDR1 reads MDHEN; CDR2 reads SYDVKM. The V gene lost 1 base and the J gene lost 1 base, with 14 bases spanning the gap. CDR3 length: 17 amino acids. The CDR3 loop is CASSLFGGRDSNQPQHF. In DNA form, the CDR3 reads TGTGCCAGCAGTTTATTCGGCGGAAGGGACAGCAATCAGCCCCAGCATTTT.

V usage is TRBV6-5 and J usage is TRBJ2-7, with 7 bases lining up with TRBD1. Germline CDR1 is MNHEY and CDR2 is SVGAGI. With 6 bases clipped from V and 6 bases from J, the junction kept 11 bases outside the gene matches. This CDR3 has 14 residues. The CDR3 protein is CASRPPGQNSEQYF. The CDR3 region has the DNA TGTGCCAGCAGACCCCCGGGACAGAACTCCGAGCAGTACTTC.

This chain uses TRBV28 with TRBJ1-1, with 7 bases aligning to TRBD1. This CDR3 has 16 amino acids. Looked up from germline, CDR1 is MDHEN and CDR2 is SYDVKM. The J segment lost 5 bases and the V segment lost 4 bases, leaving 13 bases of the junction unmatched. CDR3 coding DNA: TGTGCCAGCAGTTCTCAGCCGTCGGACAGGAGGACTGAAGCTTTCTTT. As protein: CASSSQPSDRRTEAFF.

V gene TRBV28 combines with J gene TRBJ2-7; D ambiguous. V gave up 3 bases and J gave up 1 base, with 7 bases separating them. The length of the CDR3 is 13 residues. Germline CDR1 is MDHEN and CDR2 is SYDVKM. The CDR3 DNA follows: TGTGCCAGCAGTTTCGACGATTCCTACGAGCAGTACTTC. This encodes CASSFDDSYEQYF. The whole variable domain, remainder taken from reference TRBV28 and TRBJ2-7, is DVKVTQSSRYLVKRTGEKVFLECVQDMDHENMFWYRQDPGLGLRLIYFSYDVKMKEKGDIPEGYSVSREKKERFSLILESASTNQTSMYLCASSFDDSYEQYFGPGTRLTVT.

Turning to this clone: One end of the junction is discordant with germline, which a read error may explain. The chain recombines TRBV7-8 with TRBJ2-5; TRBD2 agrees at 7 bases. The germline V gene encodes CDR1 SGHVS and CDR2 FQNEAQ. The CDR3 has 17 residues. The CDR3 coding sequence is TGTGCCAACAGCTTATGGGTCCGGGAGGCGGGCCAAGAGACCCAGTACTTC. It encodes CANSLWVREAGQETQYF. The whole variable domain, remainder taken from reference TRBV7-8 and TRBJ2-5, is GAGVSQSPRYKVAKRGQDVALRCDPISGHVSLFWYQQALGQGPEFLTYFQNEAQLDKSGLPSDRFFAERPEGSVSTLKIQRTQQEDSAVYLCANSLWVREAGQETQYFGPGTRLLVL.